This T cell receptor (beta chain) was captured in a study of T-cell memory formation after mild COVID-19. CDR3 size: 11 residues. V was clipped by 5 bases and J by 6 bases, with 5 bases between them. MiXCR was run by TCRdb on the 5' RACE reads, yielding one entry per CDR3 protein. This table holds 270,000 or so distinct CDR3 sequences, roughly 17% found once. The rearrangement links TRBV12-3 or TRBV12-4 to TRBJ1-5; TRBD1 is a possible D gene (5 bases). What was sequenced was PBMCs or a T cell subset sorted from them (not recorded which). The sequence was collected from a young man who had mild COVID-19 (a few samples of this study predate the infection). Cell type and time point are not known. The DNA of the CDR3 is TGTGCCAGCAGTACAGGTCAGCCCCAGCATTTT. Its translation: CASSTGQPQHF.